Reported below is one T cell receptor (beta chain). As yet, its antigen is unknown. The sample belongs to a study of Tregs in tolerant kidney transplant recipients. Study summary: Mixed chimerism was transient after nonmyeloablative marrow transplants from related graft donors. Study-level findings and limits: Expanding Tregs on activated donor B cells appeared to best identify donor-specific TCRbeta clones.

CDR1 SQVTM and CDR2 ANQGSEA come from the germline V gene. This CDR3 is 14 amino acids long. Trimming took 5 bases from V and 5 from J, leaving 16 bases between them. Unstimulated Tregs (CD4+CD25+CD127-) and CD4+CD25- non-Tregs were sorted from PBMCs. Libraries were prepared by immunoSEQ multiplex PCR; TCRdb keeps only in-frame clonotypes and omits some of them. The sample shows around 74,000 clones, roughly 98% of them seen only once. V gene TRBV29-1 combines with J gene TRBJ1-5; D possibly corresponds to TRBD1 (6 bases). Sequenced material: CD4+ T cells from blood, taken before the transplant. The clonotype was recovered from a human donor who received a combined kidney and bone marrow transplant. The CDR3 bases are TGCAGCGTTAATGGACAGACCCGCCATCAGCCCCAGCATTTT. It codes for CSVNGQTRHQPQHF.